This T cell receptor beta chain was sequenced during a study of a mutant IDH1 vaccine in newly diagnosed glioma. For the study at large: Radiotherapy, temozolomide, or both had been given previously, and both were given to most. Study results and limitations: Immune responses induced by vaccination arose in 93.3% of the patients. Pseudoprogression apparently tracked independently of changes in top peripheral T cell clonotypes.

The V gene's germline CDR1 is MNHEY and CDR2 SMNVEV (reference sequence). This CDR3 is built from 13 residues. V was trimmed by 5 bases and J by 9 bases, leaving 14 bases between them. Time point in this sample: baseline, week 1 (first vaccination visit). Specified treatment: pre-vaccination baseline after standard-of-care therapy. The study enrolled donors with new WHO grade 3 or 4 IDH1-mutant, ATRX-lost astrocytomas. Only in-frame clones appear in the TCRdb table, and some are missing; sequencing was by immunoSEQ multiplex PCR. The table lists roughly 71,000 clones, roughly 85% of them singletons. In regard to this clone: What it binds is unknown.

The source was PBMCs, collected from a glioma patient treated with radiotherapy, temozolomide or both. The J gene is TRBJ2-1, the V gene TRBV27; D possibly corresponds to TRBD2 (5 bases). The clonotype originates from a man aged 30 to 45 with glioma. The chain's CDR3 is CASSTSLVFEQFF. The CDR3 nucleotides read TGTGCCAGCAGTACCTCACTAGTTTTTGAGCAGTTCTTC.